This entry describes one T cell receptor (beta chain). Its specificity is unknown. Germline lookup yields CDR1 MNHEY and CDR2 SMNVEV (reference sequence). The CDR3 length is 13 residues. The TRB cDNA libraries were prepared by 5' RACE with UMI labels. TCRdb reprocessed the 5' RACE reads and reports one entry per CDR3 protein, with no DNA. This sample's table has some 150,000 distinct CDR3 sequences. This entry belongs to a study of CXCR3-negative and CXCR3-positive naive CD8 T cells. Notes on the study in general: Within a donor, both naive subsets shared TRBV-TRBJ usage, unlike memory cells. Similarly elevated diversity marked both naive subsets, with memory CD8+ cells showing far lower diversity. Researchers report that CXCR3-positive naive cells carry more hydrophobic TRB CDR3s than CXCR3-negative naive cells.

The gene calls are TRBV27 and TRBJ2-7. Material: naive CXCR3+ CD8+ T cells from blood. Documented subset: CD45RO-CCR7+CD27+CD95- naive CD8+ T cells expressing CXCR3 (TNR3+). The clonotype comes from a human donor in good health. Some clones in this sample may be carry-over from other donors' samples. The chain's CDR3 is CASSLVAAYEQYF.